Shown below are 26 T cell receptor beta chains from a single sample sequenced in a study of human T cells and chemical hapten exposure. MiXCR, applied by TCRdb to the RACE reads, yields one record per CDR3 protein. Of 30,000 to 35,000 distinct CDR3 sequences listed, around 5.9% are singletons. Noted time point: healthy volunteer bleed at 6 weeks. Total RNA was extracted from unfractionated whole blood. The sample taken for sequencing was whole blood. The source of these receptors is a human donor in good health. Some clones in this sample may be carry-over from other donors' samples.

This clonotype was counted at least ten times. The rearrangement uses TRBV7-8 and TRBJ2-1; a possible D gene is TRBD2 (6 bases). The CDR3 spans 13 residues. CDR1 is SGHVS, CDR2 FQNEAQ, per germline. V gave up 5 bases and J gave up 10 bases, with 15 bases separating them. The CDR3 DNA sequence: TGTGCCAGCAGCCTGGGACTCCCCAGAGAGCAGTTCTTC. Translated: CASSLGLPREQFF.

This clonotype was counted ten times or more. The chain is built from TRBV7-8 and TRBJ1-1; perhaps TRBD1 as D (6 bases). CDR3 length equals 16 residues. Trimming removed 2 bases from V and 5 bases from J, with 18 bases in between. Germline V gene sequence: CDR1 SGHVS, CDR2 FQNEAQ. The DNA for the CDR3 is TGTGCCAGCAGCTTAAGGGTCGCGGGGGGCGGAACTGAAGCTTTCTTT. It yields the protein CASSLRVAGGGTEAFF. The whole variable domain, filled in from reference TRBV7-8 and TRBJ1-1, reads GAGVSQSPRYKVAKRGQDVALRCDPISGHVSLFWYQQALGQGPEFLTYFQNEAQLDKSGLPSDRFFAERPEGSVSTLKIQRTQQEDSAVYLCASSLRVAGGGTEAFFGQGTRLTVV.

Written as DNA, the CDR3 is TGTGCCTGGAGTGTGATCTACGGGGACACAGATACGCAGTATTTT. Protein: CAWSVIYGDTDTQYF. This sequence joins TRBV30 and TRBJ2-3; possibly TRBD2 for D (5 bases). The V end lost 0 bases, the J end lost 2 bases, and 12 bases lay between the germline ends. This CDR3 region has 15 residues. Germline V gene sequence: CDR1 GTSNPN, CDR2 SVGIG (reference sequence). Variable domain in full (rest from reference TRBV30 and TRBJ2-3): SQTIHQWPATLVQPVGSPLSLECTVEGTSNPNLYWYRQAAGRGLQLLFYSVGIGQISSEVPQNLSASRPQDRQFILSSKKLLLSDSGFYLCAWSVIYGDTDTQYFGPGTRLTVL.

The chain employs TRBV5-1 and TRBJ1-5, with D uncertain. This CDR3 contains 12 residues. V lost 4 bases and J lost 11, with 13 bases in between. Germline V lookup: CDR1 SGHRS, CDR2 YFSETQ. The CDR3 loop reads CASSMTLLSQHF. The CDR3 DNA reads TGCGCCAGCAGCATGACATTGTTGTCCCAGCATTTT.

The V gene is TRBV14, the J gene TRBJ2-4; D is ambiguous. Per germline, CDR1 SGHDN and CDR2 FVKESK. V was trimmed by 1 base and J by 4 bases, leaving 5 bases between them. The CDR3 spans 13 residues. The CDR3 spells CASSQGRKNIQYF. The CDR3 nucleotides read TGTGCCAGCAGCCAAGGCCGGAAAAACATTCAGTACTTC.

This clonotype occurred many times. The rearrangement uses TRBV19 and TRBJ2-1, with 7 bases matching TRBD1. Trimming took 3 bases from V and 2 from J; bases not matched to a gene: 4. Per the germline V gene, CDR1 is LNHDA and CDR2 is SQIVND (reference sequence). The CDR3 covers 15 residues. Here the CDR3 DNA reads TGTGCCAGTAGTATTAAGGGGGCTACCTACAATGAGCAGTTCTTC. It specifies CASSIKGATYNEQFF.

The sample holds a few counts of this clonotype. This sequence joins TRBV20-1 and TRBJ2-7; 7 nucleotides agree with TRBD2. Trimming cost V 1 base and J 7 bases; bases outside gene matches: 13. CDR3 length equals 15 residues. Looked up from germline, CDR1 is DFQATT and CDR2 is SNEGSKA (reference sequence). The CDR3 DNA sequence: TGCAGTGCTAGAGTACCGGCGGGAGTAACTCGTGAGCAGTACTTC. This codes for CSARVPAGVTREQYF.

Many counts were recorded for this clonotype. The rearrangement joins TRBV20-1 to TRBJ1-2; D remains ambiguous. Germline lookup yields CDR1 DFQATT and CDR2 SNEGSKA (reference sequence). The V end was cut by 0 bases, the J end by 4 bases, with 12 bases between. This CDR3 region has 14 residues. For the CDR3, the DNA is TGCAGTGCTAGAGACATGGCCCGTGGCTATGGCTACACCTTC. Protein: CSARDMARGYGYTF.

This clonotype turned up a few times. The V and J genes are TRBV13 and TRBJ1-4; 7 nucleotides match TRBD1. The CDR3 has 16 amino acids. With 3 bases clipped from V and 0 bases from J, the junction kept 4 bases outside the gene matches. The germline V gene encodes CDR1 PRHDT and CDR2 FYEKMQ (reference sequence). CDR3 in DNA: TGTGCCAGCAGCTTCAAGGGGACAGCAACTAATGAAAAACTGTTTTTT. Protein product: CASSFKGTATNEKLFF. Based on the CDR3 plus reference TRBV13 and TRBJ1-4, the full variable domain is AAGVIQSPRHLIKEKRETATLKCYPIPRHDTVYWYQQGPGQDPQFLISFYEKMQSDKGSIPDRFSAQQFSDYHSELNMSSLELGDSALYFCASSFKGTATNEKLFFGSGTQLSVL.

At least ten counts were recorded for this clonotype. This sequence joins TRBV9 and TRBJ1-1, with D hard to call. CDR1 SGDLS and CDR2 YYNGEE come from the germline V gene. Trimming removed 0 bases at V and 0 bases at J, with 9 bases between. The length of the CDR3 is 15 residues. The CDR3 sequence is CASSVGRGLNTEAFF. For the CDR3, the DNA is TGTGCCAGCAGCGTAGGGCGAGGGTTGAACACTGAAGCTTTCTTT.

This clonotype was seen many times. The V and J genes are TRBV7-7 and TRBJ1-1; D remains ambiguous. Germline-derived CDR1 and CDR2 are SSHAT and FNYEAQ (reference sequence). There are 13 residues in the CDR3. V was pared by 4 bases and J by 5 bases, with 11 bases between. The CDR3 nucleotides are TGTGCCAGCAGCTCAAGGTGGGGTACTGAAGCTTTCTTT. This sequence encodes CASSSRWGTEAFF.

In this sample, this clonotype turned up many times. This chain links TRBV7-9 with TRBJ2-5; no definite D call. V gave up 5 bases and J gave up 5 bases, with 9 bases separating them. This CDR3 has 12 amino acids. CDR1 is SEHNR, CDR2 FQNEAQ, per germline (reference sequence). CDR3 protein: CASSQEQETQYF. The CDR3 coding sequence is TGTGCCAGCAGCCAAGAACAGGAGACCCAGTACTTC. Supplemented by reference TRBV7-9 and TRBJ2-5, the full variable domain reads DTGVSQNPRHKITKRGQNVTFRCDPISEHNRLYWYRQTLGQGPEFLTYFQNEAQLEKSRLLSDRFSAERPKGSFSTLEIQRTEQGDSAMYLCASSQEQETQYFGPGTRLLVL.

This clonotype was recorded at least ten times. The chain is built from TRBV6-2 or TRBV6-3 and TRBJ2-3; D gene unclear. V lost 6 bases and J lost 1, with 11 bases in between. In germline, CDR1 is MNHEY, CDR2 SVGEGT. The CDR3 is 14 residues long. DNA of the CDR3: TGTGCCAGCAGGCGGTGGATTGGCACAGATACGCAGTATTTT. It yields the protein CASRRWIGTDTQYF.

This clonotype was seen repeatedly, ten times or more. The chain couples TRBV6-6 to TRBJ1-2; maybe TRBD1 (5 bases). The germline gives CDR1 MNHNY, CDR2 SVGAGI (reference sequence). This CDR3 contains 12 residues. V was shortened by 8 bases and J by 5 bases, with 12 bases between the two germline ends. The CDR3 loop is CASWGSGYGYTF. CDR3 nucleotide sequence: TGTGCCAGCTGGGGGTCTGGGTATGGCTACACCTTC.

This clonotype was counted a few times. The chain joins TRBV20-1 to TRBJ2-1; 14 nucleotides line up with TRBD2. The length of the CDR3 is 15 residues. The junction had 5 bases not matched to a gene; V was cut back by 1 base and J by 9 bases. CDR1 DFQATT and CDR2 SNEGSKA come from the germline V gene (reference sequence). CDR3 nucleotide sequence: TGCAGTGCTAGAGGACTAGCGGGAGGGTTCGGTGAGCAGTTCTTC. Translation gives CSARGLAGGFGEQFF.

Many counts were recorded for this clonotype. This rearrangement joins TRBV7-9 to TRBJ1-5; D unresolved. Germline V gene lookup returns CDR1 SEHNR and CDR2 FQNEAQ (reference sequence). This CDR3 has 14 residues. V was trimmed by 5 bases and J by 5 bases, leaving 13 bases between them. This chain's CDR3 is CASSVGIGDQPQHF. CDR3 coding DNA: TGTGCCAGCAGCGTAGGGATCGGGGATCAGCCCCAGCATTTT.

At least ten counts were recorded for this clonotype. This chain uses TRBV18 with TRBJ1-5; D is perhaps TRBD1 (5 bases). Germline V gene data show CDR1 as KGHSH and CDR2 as LQKENI. The CDR3 has 15 residues. V was shortened by 5 bases and J by 6 bases, with 17 bases between the two germline ends. The CDR3 is CASSSTRTYGQPQHF. The CDR3 nucleotides are TGTGCCAGCTCATCAACCAGGACATACGGTCAGCCCCAGCATTTT.

This clonotype was counted at least ten times. The V and J genes are TRBV6-1 and TRBJ1-1, with D uncertain. CDR3 size: 14 residues. The germline gives CDR1 MNHNS, CDR2 SASEGT. Trimming stripped 2 bases from V and 5 bases from J, with 12 bases between. CDR3 in amino acids: CASSEISSLTEAFF. CDR3 nucleotides: TGTGCCAGCAGTGAAATTTCTAGCTTAACTGAAGCTTTCTTT.

This clonotype was recorded a few times. V is TRBV4-3 and J is TRBJ2-7; D might be TRBD1 or TRBD2, each matching 6 bases. The CDR3 covers 16 residues. Germline assignment: CDR1 LGHNA and CDR2 YSLEER. Trimming left V 0 bases short and J 3 bases short, with 15 bases between. The chain's CDR3 is CASSQDQGTGYYEQYF. In nucleotides, the CDR3 is TGCGCCAGCAGCCAAGATCAGGGGACTGGGTACTACGAGCAGTACTTC.

This clonotype was picked up many times. The genes are TRBV20-1 and TRBJ2-7; 7 nucleotides match TRBD1. The CDR3 runs to 14 residues. Germline CDR1 is DFQATT and CDR2 is SNEGSKA (reference sequence). J gave up 6 bases and V 5 bases, and 13 bases lay outside the gene matches. CDR3 region: CSADNRGQEAEQYF. The CDR3 bases are TGCAGTGCTGACAACCGTGGACAGGAGGCCGAGCAGTACTTC.

Ten or more counts support this clonotype. The V and J genes are TRBV7-2 and TRBJ2-3; D is unresolved. CDR3 length: 15 residues. CDR1 and CDR2 (germline): SGHTA, FQGNSA. Deletions cut 5 bases from V and 0 bases from J, with 12 bases between. For the CDR3, the DNA is TGTGCCAGCAGCCCAGTTTCGCGCAGCACAGATACGCAGTATTTT. It codes for CASSPVSRSTDTQYF.

This clonotype was observed at least ten times. V usage is TRBV20-1 and J usage is TRBJ2-4; 7 positions match TRBD1. The CDR3 has 16 residues. Germline trimming cut 1 base from V and 0 bases from J; bases unmatched to any gene: 6. The germline V gene has CDR1 DFQATT and CDR2 SNEGSKA (reference sequence). CDR3 DNA: TGCAGTGCTAGAGCTGGACAGGTTGTAGCCAAAAACATTCAGTACTTC. It encodes CSARAGQVVAKNIQYF.

This clonotype was seen ten or more times. The chain carries TRBV29-1 and TRBJ1-1, with TRBD1 identical over 9 bases. Germline CDR1 is SQVTM and CDR2 is ANQGSEA. V lost 7 bases and J lost 0; bases outside the gene matches: 9. The CDR3 consists of 15 residues. The CDR3 DNA follows: TGCAGCGCCGACAGGGGGTGGGGAATGAACACTGAAGCTTTCTTT. It encodes CSADRGWGMNTEAFF. Variable domain in full (rest from reference TRBV29-1 and TRBJ1-1): SAVISQKPSRDICQRGTSLTIQCQVDSQVTMMFWYRQQPGQSLTLIATANQGSEATYESGFVIDKFPISRPNLTFSTLTVSNMSPEDSSIYLCSADRGWGMNTEAFFGQGTRLTVV.

The CDR3 here is CASSQGPSGRWYEQFF. The CDR3 bases are TGCGCCAGCAGCCAAGGTCCTAGCGGGAGATGGTATGAGCAGTTCTTC. V is TRBV4-1 and J is TRBJ2-1, with TRBD2 identical over 10 bases. With 1 base clipped from V and 8 bases from J, the junction kept 8 bases outside the gene matches. Germline lookup yields CDR1 MGHRA and CDR2 YSYEKL. The CDR3 totals 16 residues.

This clonotype was counted at least ten times. The chain recombines TRBV4-1 with TRBJ2-3; 8 bases line up with TRBD1. J lost 5 bases, V lost 4 bases, and 8 bases had no gene match. Germline values: CDR1 MGHRA, CDR2 YSYEKL. The CDR3 is 15 amino acids. The CDR3 region has the DNA TGCGCCAGCAGCCTCTTCGACAGGGGCGGAGATACGCAGTATTTT. It specifies CASSLFDRGGDTQYF.

This clonotype was recorded a few times. The chain has TRBV5-6 and TRBJ1-1; D gene unclear. The CDR3 consists of 13 residues. The germline gives CDR1 SGHDT, CDR2 YYEEEE. V dropped 2 bases and J dropped 5 bases, with 10 bases sitting between them. In DNA, the CDR3 is TGTGCCAGCAGCTTTTGGTCGCGGACTGAAGCTTTCTTT. It translates to CASSFWSRTEAFF.